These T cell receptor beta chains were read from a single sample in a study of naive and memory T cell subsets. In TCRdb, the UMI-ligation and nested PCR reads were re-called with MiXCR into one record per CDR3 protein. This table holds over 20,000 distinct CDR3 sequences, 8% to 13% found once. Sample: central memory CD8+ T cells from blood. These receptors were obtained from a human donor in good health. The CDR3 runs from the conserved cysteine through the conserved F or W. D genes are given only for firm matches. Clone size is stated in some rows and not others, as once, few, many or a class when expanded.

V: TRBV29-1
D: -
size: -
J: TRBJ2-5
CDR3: CSVEEGRQNQETQYF
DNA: TGCAGCGTTGAGGAAGGGAGGCAGAACCAAGAGACCCAGTACTTC

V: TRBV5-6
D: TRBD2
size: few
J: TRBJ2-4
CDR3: CASTGGTKNIQYF
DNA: TGTGCCAGCACGGGGGGGACCAAAAACATTCAGTACTTC

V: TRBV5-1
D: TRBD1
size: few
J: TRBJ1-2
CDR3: CASSRTGGVNYGYTF
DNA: TGCGCCAGCAGCCGGACAGGGGGCGTTAACTATGGCTACACCTTC

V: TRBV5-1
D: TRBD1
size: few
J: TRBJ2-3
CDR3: CASSAGTGEDTQYF
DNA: TGCGCCAGCAGCGCCGGGACAGGGGAGGATACGCAGTATTTT

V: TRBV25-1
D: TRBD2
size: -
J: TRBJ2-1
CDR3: CASSERGLAGDYNEQFF
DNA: TGTGCCAGCAGTGAGCGAGGACTAGCGGGGGACTACAATGAGCAGTTCTTC

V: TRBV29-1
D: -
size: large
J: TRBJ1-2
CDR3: CSVEGGGIYGYTF
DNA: TGCAGCGTTGAAGGAGGAGGGATCTATGGCTACACCTTC

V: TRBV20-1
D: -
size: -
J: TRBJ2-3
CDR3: CSASIRFSTDTQYF
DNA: TGCAGTGCTAGTATAAGGTTTAGCACAGATACGCAGTATTTT

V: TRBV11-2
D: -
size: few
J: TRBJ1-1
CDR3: CASSTYRAMNTEAFF
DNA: TGTGCCAGCAGCACCTACAGGGCGATGAACACTGAAGCTTTCTTT

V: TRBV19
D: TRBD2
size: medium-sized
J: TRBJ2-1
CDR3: CASSMGLLSDEQFF
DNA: TGTGCCAGTAGTATGGGACTACTTAGCGATGAGCAGTTCTTC

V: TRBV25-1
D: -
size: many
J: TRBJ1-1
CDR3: CASSEWSKNTEAFF
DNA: TGTGCCAGCAGTGAATGGTCGAAGAACACTGAAGCTTTCTTT

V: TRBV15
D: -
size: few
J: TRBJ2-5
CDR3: CATSRGLRERGETQYF
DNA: TGTGCCACCAGCAGAGGCTTACGGGAGCGAGGAGAGACCCAGTACTTC

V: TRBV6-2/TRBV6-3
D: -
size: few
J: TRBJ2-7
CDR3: CASSYETVGLSEQYF
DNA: TGTGCCAGCAGTTACGAGACTGTAGGGCTCAGCGAGCAGTACTTC

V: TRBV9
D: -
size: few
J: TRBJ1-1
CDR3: CASSGRAQGDTEAFF
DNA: TGTGCCAGCAGCGGACGAGCACAGGGAGACACTGAAGCTTTCTTT

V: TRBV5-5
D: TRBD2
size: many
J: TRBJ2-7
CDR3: CASSLSSGSYEQYF
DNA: TGTGCCAGCAGCTTGTCTAGCGGGAGCTACGAGCAGTACTTC

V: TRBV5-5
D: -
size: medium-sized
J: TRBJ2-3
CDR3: CASSLEPRAADTQYF
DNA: TGTGCCAGCAGCTTGGAACCCCGCGCGGCAGATACGCAGTATTTT

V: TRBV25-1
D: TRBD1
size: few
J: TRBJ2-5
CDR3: CASSERGHETQYF
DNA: TGTGCCAGCAGTGAAAGGGGGCACGAGACCCAGTACTTC

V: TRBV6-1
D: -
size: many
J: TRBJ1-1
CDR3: CASSLGYTEAFF
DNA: TGTGCCAGCAGTTTAGGATACACTGAAGCTTTCTTT

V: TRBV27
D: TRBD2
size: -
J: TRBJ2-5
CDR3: CASSLSASGTQYF
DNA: TGTGCCAGCAGTTTATCGGCTAGCGGGACCCAGTACTTC

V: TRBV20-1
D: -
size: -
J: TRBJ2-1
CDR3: CSASLPSSYNEQFF
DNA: TGCAGTGCATCACTACCTAGCTCCTACAATGAGCAGTTCTTC

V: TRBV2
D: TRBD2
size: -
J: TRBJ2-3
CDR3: CASRASGRASGFRADTQYF
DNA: TGTGCCAGCAGGGCTAGCGGGAGGGCCTCTGGGTTCCGGGCAGATACGCAGTATTTT

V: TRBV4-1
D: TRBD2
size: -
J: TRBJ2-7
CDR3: CASSPDRGSGYEQYF
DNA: TGCGCCAGCAGCCCAGACCGCGGGAGTGGTTACGAGCAGTACTTC

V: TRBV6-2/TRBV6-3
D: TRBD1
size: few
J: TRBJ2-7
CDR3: CASSPTGHEQYF
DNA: TGTGCCAGCAGCCCGACAGGGCACGAGCAGTACTTC

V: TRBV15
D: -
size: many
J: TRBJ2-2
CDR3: CATSRVSGELFF
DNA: TGTGCCACCAGCAGAGTATCCGGGGAGCTGTTTTTT

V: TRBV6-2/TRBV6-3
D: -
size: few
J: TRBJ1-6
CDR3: CASSYSNGVTLHF
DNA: TGTGCCAGCAGTTACTCGAACGGCGTCACCCTCCACTTT

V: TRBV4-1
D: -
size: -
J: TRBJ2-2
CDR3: CASSQVYSMAGELFF
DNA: TGCGCCAGCAGCCAAGTTTATAGTATGGCCGGGGAGCTGTTTTTT

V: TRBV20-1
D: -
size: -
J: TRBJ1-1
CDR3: CSARAPGSEAFF
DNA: TGCAGCGCGAGGGCCCCGGGCTCTGAAGCTTTCTTT

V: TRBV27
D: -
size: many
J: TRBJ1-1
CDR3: CASRYGGGTEAFF
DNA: TGTGCCAGCAGGTACGGAGGGGGCACTGAAGCTTTCTTT

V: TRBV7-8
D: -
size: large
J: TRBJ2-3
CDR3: CASSSTGVSTDTQYF
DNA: TGTGCCAGCAGCTCGACAGGAGTATCCACAGATACGCAGTATTTT

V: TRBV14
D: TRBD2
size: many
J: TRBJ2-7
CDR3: CASSQDDLGIQRGRREQYF
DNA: TGTGCCAGCAGCCAAGATGATCTAGGGATCCAGCGGGGAAGACGCGAGCAGTACTTC

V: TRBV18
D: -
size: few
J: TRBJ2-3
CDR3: CASSPFSGFETDTQYF
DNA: TGTGCCAGCTCACCCTTCTCGGGGTTCGAAACAGATACGCAGTATTTT

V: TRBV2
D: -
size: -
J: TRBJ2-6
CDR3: CASSEIQGDSGANVLTF
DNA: TGTGCCAGCAGTGAAATCCAGGGCGATTCTGGGGCCAACGTCCTGACTTTC

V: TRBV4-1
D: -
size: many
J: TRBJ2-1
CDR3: CASSQDPGAWNEQFF
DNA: TGCGCCAGCAGCCAAGATCCAGGGGCTTGGAATGAGCAGTTCTTC

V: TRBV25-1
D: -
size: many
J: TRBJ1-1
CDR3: CASSFPDMNTEAFF
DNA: TGTGCCAGCAGTTTTCCGGATATGAACACTGAAGCTTTCTTT

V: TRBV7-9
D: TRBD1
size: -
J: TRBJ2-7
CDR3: CASSDGQGVTYEQYF
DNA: TGTGCCAGCAGCGATGGACAGGGGGTGACCTACGAGCAGTACTTC

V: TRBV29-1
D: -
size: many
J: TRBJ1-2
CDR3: CSVASERLGGWGYGYTF
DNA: TGCAGCGTTGCGTCCGAGAGGCTCGGGGGCTGGGGCTATGGCTACACCTTC

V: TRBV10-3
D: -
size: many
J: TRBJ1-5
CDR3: CAISDDGDQPQHF
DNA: TGTGCCATCAGTGACGACGGGGATCAGCCCCAGCATTTT

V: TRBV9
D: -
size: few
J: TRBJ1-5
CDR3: CASSVGDSNQPQHF
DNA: TGTGCCAGCAGCGTAGGCGACAGCAATCAGCCCCAGCATTTT

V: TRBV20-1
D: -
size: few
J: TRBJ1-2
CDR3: CSARDPDSTNYGYTF
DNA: TGCAGTGCTAGAGATCCGGACAGCACTAACTATGGCTACACCTTC

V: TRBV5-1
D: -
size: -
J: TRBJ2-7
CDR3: CVSSFRDSYEQYF
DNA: TGCGTCAGCAGCTTCCGGGATAGCTACGAGCAGTACTTC

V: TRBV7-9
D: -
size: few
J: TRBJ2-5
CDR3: CASSPTAGRAEKTQYF
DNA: TGTGCCAGCAGTCCCACGGCGGGCAGGGCTGAGAAGACCCAGTACTTC

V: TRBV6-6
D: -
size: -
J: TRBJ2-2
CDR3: CASSYLLAGNTGELFF
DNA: TGTGCCAGCAGTTACCTGCTAGCAGGGAACACCGGGGAGCTGTTTTTT

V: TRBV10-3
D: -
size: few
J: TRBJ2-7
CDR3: CAISESGGDDEQYF
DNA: TGTGCCATCAGTGAGTCAGGGGGGGACGACGAGCAGTACTTC

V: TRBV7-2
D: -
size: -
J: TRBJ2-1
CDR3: CASSFAPPEQFF
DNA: TGTGCCAGCAGCTTCGCTCCCCCAGAGCAGTTCTTC

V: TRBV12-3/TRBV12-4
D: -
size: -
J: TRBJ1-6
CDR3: CASSPRGGPSPLHF
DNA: TGTGCCAGCAGCCCTCGGGGAGGGCCCTCACCCCTCCACTTT

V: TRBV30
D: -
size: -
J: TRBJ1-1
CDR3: CAWREGLNTEAFF
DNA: TGTGCCTGGAGAGAGGGGTTGAACACTGAAGCTTTCTTT

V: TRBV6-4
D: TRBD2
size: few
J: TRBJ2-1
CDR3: CASSDSSGLVVDEQFF
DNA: TGTGCCAGCAGTGACTCGTCGGGACTAGTCGTCGATGAGCAGTTCTTC

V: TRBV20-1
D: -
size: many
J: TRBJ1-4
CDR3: CSAEAGEKLFF
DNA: TGCAGTGCAGAGGCCGGAGAAAAACTGTTTTTT

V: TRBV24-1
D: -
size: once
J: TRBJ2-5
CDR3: CATSEPQGPGTQYF
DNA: TGTGCCACCAGTGAACCCCAGGGCCCAGGGACCCAGTACTTC

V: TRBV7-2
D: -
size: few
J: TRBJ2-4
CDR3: CASSHYPGRLAKNIQYF
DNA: TGTGCCAGCAGCCACTACCCGGGGAGACTAGCCAAAAACATTCAGTACTTC

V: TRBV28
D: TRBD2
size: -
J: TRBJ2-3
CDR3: CASSTTSGRAFLRPPHTDTQYF
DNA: TGTGCCAGCAGCACTACTAGCGGGAGGGCCTTCCTGCGCCCACCCCACACAGATACGCAGTATTTT